The 29 T cell receptor beta chains in this list originate from one sample, sequenced in a study of cytomegalovirus exposure and HLA in healthy donors. PCR primers comprised 60 Vbeta and 13 Jbeta primers. Here immunoSEQ multiplex PCR was the method, and the copy in TCRdb shows in-frame clones only, minus some. Of 110,000 to 150,000 clones in the sample, roughly 75% were seen once. Sequenced input: PBMCs. These receptors all stem from a female donor in good health and CMV-seronegative.

Details on this clone: Relative to the germline gene, one junction end is altered; a read error may explain this. This chain links TRBV7-7 with TRBJ1-5; 7 nucleotides align to TRBD1. CDR1 SSHAT and CDR2 FNYEAQ come from the germline V gene (reference sequence). There are 15 residues in the CDR3. This CDR3 is CASSLTGSANQPQHF. The CDR3 region has the DNA TGTGCTAGCAGCCTGACAGGGTCTGCCAATCAGCCCCAGCATTTT.

The chain recombines TRBV27 with TRBJ2-1, with 7 bases fitting TRBD2. V was pared by 10 bases and J by 3 bases, with 9 bases of the junction left unmatched. The CDR3 spans 14 residues. CDR1 and CDR2 from the germline V gene are MNHEY and SMNVEV (reference sequence). The CDR3 region has the DNA TGTGCCACTTTGTCGTCGGGAGGCTACAATGAGCAGTTCTTC. Amino acids: CATLSSGGYNEQFF.

The chain has TRBV21-1 and TRBJ1-5; TRBD1 is taken as the D call from the table, unchecked against the DNA. TRBV21-1 is a pseudogene segment. This CDR3 contains 16 residues. The CDR3 bases are TGTGCCAGCAGCAAGTCTTTCGACAGGGTCAATCAGCCCCAGCATTTT. Translated: CASSKSFDRVNQPQHF.

The table lists this clone with a count of one. The chain has TRBV19 and TRBJ1-6; D is ambiguous. V was clipped by 0 bases and J by 10 bases, with 13 bases between them. The CDR3 loop spans 15 amino acids. Germline assignment: CDR1 LNHDA and CDR2 SQIVND (reference sequence). Here the CDR3 reads CASSIDPGVGSPLHF. CDR3 bases: TGTGCCAGTAGTATAGATCCCGGGGTGGGATCACCCCTCCACTTT. The full variable domain, in which reference TRBV19 and TRBJ1-6 provide the parts outside the CDR3, is DGGITQSPKYLFRKEGQNVTLSCEQNLNHDAMYWYRQDPGQGLRLIYYSQIVNDFQKGDIAEGYSVSREKKESFPLTVTSAQKNPTAFYLCASSIDPGVGSPLHFGNGTRLTVT.

V usage is TRBV5-1 and J usage is TRBJ2-7, with D tentatively TRBD1 (6 bases). This CDR3 region has 13 residues. Trimming stripped 7 bases from V and 0 bases from J, with 11 bases between. Germline values: CDR1 SGHRS, CDR2 YFSETQ. The chain's CDR3 is CASGQGSSYEQYF. DNA for the CDR3: TGCGCCAGCGGGCAGGGGAGCTCCTACGAGCAGTACTTC.

This CDR3 is CASSLVDRRISTDTQYF. In DNA, the CDR3 is TGCGCCAGCAGCTTGGTCGACAGGCGCATTAGCACAGATACGCAGTATTTT. The chain carries TRBV5-1 and TRBJ2-3; tentatively, D is TRBD1 (6 bases). This CDR3 has 17 residues. Germline V lookup: CDR1 SGHRS, CDR2 YFSETQ. V lost 0 bases to trimming and J lost 0 bases, with 14 bases between them.

This chain joins TRBV10-2 and TRBJ1-1; 11 bases are shared with TRBD1. Losses at the gene ends were 7 bases for V and 5 bases for J; bases not matched to a gene: 6. The CDR3 extends over 14 amino acids. Germline-derived CDR1 and CDR2 are WSHSY and SAAADI. CDR3: CASNGQGAGTEAFF. Written as DNA, the CDR3 is TGCGCCAGCAACGGACAGGGGGCCGGGACTGAAGCTTTCTTT.

Points on this clone: A read error may account for a junction end that differs from germline. The V gene is TRBV6-5, the J gene TRBJ1-2; the D gene is possibly TRBD1 (5 bases). Germline loops: CDR1 MNHEY, CDR2 SVGAGI. This CDR3 comprises 12 residues. The CDR3 DNA reads as TGTGCCAGCAGACCGGAGGGGTATGGCTACCCCTTC. Amino acids: CASRPEGYGYPF.

This clone appeared a single time. The genes are TRBV7-3 and TRBJ2-7; 7 bases are shared with TRBD1. The germline V gene encodes CDR1 SGHTA and CDR2 FQGTGA. The CDR3 has 13 residues. V lost 0 bases, J lost 5 bases, and 1 base stayed unmatched. This CDR3 is CASSLTGGDEQYF. CDR3 in DNA: TGTGCCAGCAGCTTAACAGGGGGCGACGAGCAGTACTTC.

The rearrangement uses TRBV27 and TRBJ2-3; 9 bases line up with TRBD1. V trimming: 6 bases; J trimming: 4 bases; junction bases outside the gene matches: 8. Germline lookup yields CDR1 MNHEY and CDR2 SMNVEV (reference sequence). CDR3 length: 15 residues. CDR3 coding DNA: TGTGCCAGCAGGGACTGGGACAGGGACCCAGATACGCAGTATTTT. Translated: CASRDWDRDPDTQYF.

This chain links TRBV7-3 with TRBJ2-7; 7 nucleotides match TRBD2. The V and J ends lost 6 bases and 6 bases, in that order; junction bases with no gene match: 11. In germline, CDR1 is SGHTA, CDR2 FQGTGA. CDR3 length: 14 residues. The CDR3 DNA follows: TGTGCCAGCAGTCCTACCCACGGGGGGATCGAGCAGTACTTC. It yields the protein CASSPTHGGIEQYF.

Regarding this clone: Different DNA sequences within this sample yield the same CDR3. The CDR3 DNA is TGTGCCAGCAGTTTAGGGACAGGCTCCTACGAGCAGTACTTC. As protein: CASSLGTGSYEQYF. This sequence joins TRBV27 and TRBJ2-7; the match to TRBD1 covers 8 bases. Trimming cost V 2 bases and J 0 bases; bases outside gene matches: 0. The CDR3 is made up of 14 amino acids. Germline CDR1 is MNHEY and CDR2 is SMNVEV (reference sequence).

The chain employs TRBV5-4 and TRBJ2-7; D unresolved. Deletions cut 2 bases from V and 3 bases from J, with 9 bases between. Per the germline V gene, CDR1 is SGHNT and CDR2 is YYREEE (reference sequence). There are 13 residues in the CDR3. CDR3 nucleotide sequence: TGTGCCAGCAGCTTTTATACAAACTACGAGCAGTACTTC. Protein product: CASSFYTNYEQYF.

V gene TRBV6-5 combines with J gene TRBJ1-1; D gene uncertain. CDR1 is MNHEY and CDR2 is SVGAGI in the germline V gene. The CDR3 is made up of 13 amino acids. Trimming took off 6 bases at V and 6 bases at J, with 14 bases between the two ends. CDR3 loop: CASSRGRDPEAFF. The CDR3 DNA reads as TGTGCCAGCAGCCGCGGCCGTGACCCTGAAGCTTTCTTT.

This clone was observed a few times. The V and J genes are TRBV4-1 and TRBJ2-7; TRBD2 is a possible D gene (5 bases). There are 14 residues in the CDR3. The germline V gene encodes CDR1 MGHRA and CDR2 YSYEKL. Trimming cost V 2 bases and J 2 bases, with 10 bases left between them. CDR3 region: CASSQPGIPYEQYF. CDR3 bases: TGCGCCAGCAGCCAACCCGGGATTCCCTACGAGCAGTACTTC.

This clone was counted a few times. The rearrangement uses TRBV6-1 and TRBJ2-1; possibly TRBD2 for D (6 bases). The germline CDR1 and CDR2 sequences are MNHNS and SASEGT. Trimming stripped 4 bases from V and 2 bases from J, with 18 bases between. The CDR3 is 17 amino acids. This CDR3 reads CASSGPILAYTYNEQFF. CDR3 nucleotide sequence: TGTGCCAGCAGTGGACCGATTCTAGCGTATACCTACAATGAGCAGTTCTTC.

Only one count was recorded for this clone. This chain uses TRBV6-4 with TRBJ1-2; 10 bases line up with TRBD1. From germline, CDR1 is MRHNA and CDR2 SNTAGT. Trimming took 4 bases from V and 2 from J; bases not matched to a gene: 22. The CDR3 has 21 amino acids. The CDR3 protein is CASSASGDRGAGSWPNYGYTF. The CDR3, as DNA: TGTGCCAGCAGTGCCTCCGGGGACAGGGGCGCAGGGTCTTGGCCGAACTATGGCTACACCTTC.

The table lists this clone with a count of one. The chain uses TRBV27 and TRBJ2-1; D is ambiguous. V dropped 4 bases and J dropped 7 bases, with 11 bases sitting between them. This CDR3 is 13 amino acids long. CDR1 and CDR2 from the germline V gene are MNHEY and SMNVEV (reference sequence). In nucleotides, the CDR3 is TGTGCCAGCAGTTACGGCGGTCTGAATGAGCAGTTCTTC. Translating it yields CASSYGGLNEQFF.

The chain links TRBV14 to TRBJ1-3, with TRBD1 identical over 8 bases. CDR3 length: 14 residues. Trimming at V came to 4 bases and at J to 5 bases, leaving 4 bases not matched to a gene. Germline assignment: CDR1 SGHDN and CDR2 FVKESK. CDR3 nucleotides: TGTGCCAGCAGCCGGACAGGGAGTCGAAACACCATATATTTT. Its protein product is CASSRTGSRNTIYF.

This sequence joins TRBV19 and TRBJ2-5; 8 bases are shared with TRBD2. This CDR3 spans 15 amino acids. The trim removed 1 base at V and 5 bases at J, leaving 6 bases unmatched. Germline V gene lookup returns CDR1 LNHDA and CDR2 SQIVND (reference sequence). CDR3 protein: CASSIAAGVGETQYF. DNA of the CDR3: TGTGCCAGTAGTATAGCAGCGGGGGTAGGGGAGACCCAGTACTTC.

The rearrangement links TRBV5-1 to TRBJ2-3; TRBD2 matches 11 bases. The CDR3 is 18 amino acids. Germline V gives CDR1 SGHRS, CDR2 YFSETQ. The V segment lost 1 base and the J segment 5 bases; nucleotides outside the gene matches: 12. The CDR3 DNA reads TGCGCCAGCAGCTTGCAAGGAAGGCTAGCGGGGGGTGAAGATACGCAGTATTTT. This codes for CASSLQGRLAGGEDTQYF.

The rearrangement joins TRBV2 to TRBJ2-7; D may be TRBD1 (5 bases). The CDR3 is made up of 17 amino acids. Trimming left V 6 bases short and J 3 bases short, with 24 bases between. Germline V gene sequence: CDR1 SNHLY, CDR2 FYNNEI. The CDR3 spells CASRRFGQARTYYEQYF. The CDR3 bases are TGTGCCAGCAGGAGATTTGGTCAGGCCCGGACATACTACGAGCAGTACTTC.

The chain has TRBV27 and TRBJ1-2, with 7 bases that match TRBD1. The CDR3 covers 15 residues. Trimming removed 4 bases from V and 4 bases from J; junction bases left unmatched: 9. CDR1 is MNHEY and CDR2 is SMNVEV in the germline V gene (reference sequence). For the CDR3, the DNA is TGTGCCAGCAGTTCCCGGGACAGTGGGGCCTATGGCTACACCTTC. Its translation: CASSSRDSGAYGYTF.

V is TRBV27 and J is TRBJ1-1; D uncertain. This CDR3 comprises 12 residues. Germline lookup yields CDR1 MNHEY and CDR2 SMNVEV (reference sequence). V gave up 6 bases and J gave up 4 bases, with 9 bases separating them. In nucleotides, the CDR3 is TGTGCCAGCAGAGCCTTCGGCACTGAAGCTTTCTTT. Translated: CASRAFGTEAFF.

The chain joins TRBV7-2 to TRBJ2-5; TRBD1 matches at 7 bases. The tail of the sequence fits TRBJ2-7 better, so the J call may be wrong. The CDR3 length is 15 residues. Germline lookup yields CDR1 SGHTA and CDR2 FQGNSA. CDR3 protein: CASSPGQATVYEQYF. The CDR3 nucleotides read TGTGCCAGCAGCCCCGGACAGGCGACCGTGTACGAGCAGTACTTC.

This clone was recorded once. One end of the junction does not line up with germline, which may come from a read error. The chain employs TRBV7-9 and TRBJ1-5; D is possibly TRBD1 (5 bases). The CDR3 spans 17 residues. Germline-derived CDR1 and CDR2 are SEHNR and FQNEAQ (reference sequence). For the CDR3, the DNA is TGTGCCAGCAGCTTAGATTTTGCGGGGACGGCTAATCAGTCCCAGCATTTT. Encoded protein: CASSLDFAGTANQSQHF.

The CDR3 reads CASSVRGENSPLHF. The CDR3 coding sequence is TGTGCCAGCAGTGTGCGCGGAGAGAATTCACCCCTCCACTTT. The V gene is TRBV27, the J gene TRBJ1-6; D gene uncertain. There are 14 residues in the CDR3. Germline values: CDR1 MNHEY, CDR2 SMNVEV (reference sequence). The ends were cut back, 5 bases at V and 7 bases at J, with 12 bases in the middle.

In regard to this clone: Other DNA sequences in the sample encode the same CDR3. The V call is TRBV7-8, the J call TRBJ2-1, with D maybe TRBD2 (6 bases). The germline CDR1 and CDR2 sequences are SGHVS and FQNEAQ. Trimming stripped 3 bases from V and 0 bases from J, with 9 bases between. The CDR3 length is 15 residues. The CDR3 loop is CASSLRGSSYNEQFF. The DNA for the CDR3 is TGTGCCAGCAGCTTGCGGGGCAGCTCCTACAATGAGCAGTTCTTC.

The gene calls are TRBV9 and TRBJ2-1, with TRBD2 matching over 10 bases. Germline CDR1 and CDR2: SGDLS and YYNGEE. The J segment lost 8 bases and the V segment lost 0 bases, leaving 8 bases of the junction unmatched. The CDR3 covers 16 residues. CDR3 region: CASSVDRLAGDHEQFF. The CDR3, as DNA: TGTGCCAGCAGCGTAGACCGGCTAGCGGGGGACCATGAGCAGTTCTTC.